These 13 T cell receptor beta chains share one sample of origin, sequenced in a study of TIL therapy for anti-PD-1-resistant metastatic lung cancer. Time point specified: pre-treatment sample, taken before nivolumab and TIL therapy. The immunoSEQ assay was v3. Method: immunoSEQ multiplex PCR; TCRdb's copy keeps in-frame clones and lacks some. The repertoire holds more than 20,000 clones, with under 80% as singletons. The sequencing used blood, collected at baseline. Receptors originate from a person between 25 and 79 years old with non-small cell lung cancer.

This clone was observed a single time. The genes are TRBV11-2 and TRBJ2-7; possibly TRBD2 for D (5 bases). Germline assignment: CDR1 SGHAT and CDR2 FQNNGV. The V end was cut by 4 bases, the J end by 0 bases, with 7 bases between. CDR3 length: 13 residues. CDR3 coding DNA: TGTGCCAGCAGCTCCGGGATCTCCTACGAGCAGTACTTC. Residues: CASSSGISYEQYF.

This clone came up a few times. The J gene is TRBJ1-5, the V gene TRBV6-6, with D possibly being TRBD1 (6 bases). From germline, CDR1 is MNHNY and CDR2 SVGAGI (reference sequence). V dropped 0 bases and J dropped 0 bases, with 9 bases sitting between them. CDR3 length: 16 amino acids. The CDR3 DNA sequence: TGTGCCAGCAGTTACTCCGGGGGCTCTAGCAATCAGCCCCAGCATTTT. Amino acid sequence: CASSYSGGSSNQPQHF.

The chain couples TRBV2 to TRBJ2-7, with D uncertain. The CDR3 runs 12 residues. V lost 8 bases, J lost 0 bases, and 8 bases lay in between. CDR1 is SNHLY and CDR2 is FYNNEI in the germline V gene. The DNA of the CDR3 is TGTGCCAGCCAGAGACGCTCCTACGAGCAGTACTTC. Protein product: CASQRRSYEQYF.

The chain has TRBV28 and TRBJ1-3; possible D gene TRBD1, 5 bases. The germline V gene has CDR1 MDHEN and CDR2 SYDVKM. This CDR3 comprises 15 residues. Trimming removed 3 bases at V and 8 bases at J, with 17 bases between. CDR3 amino acids: CASSLWQGYVHTIYF. CDR3 in DNA: TGTGCCAGCAGTTTGTGGCAGGGCTACGTGCACACCATATATTTT.

This chain joins TRBV2 and TRBJ2-7, with no clear D. CDR3 size: 11 residues. Germline assignment: CDR1 SNHLY and CDR2 FYNNEI. Deletions cut 6 bases from V and 6 bases from J, with 9 bases between. This chain's CDR3 is CASSVFFEQYF. The CDR3 nucleotides are TGTGCCAGCAGCGTTTTCTTCGAGCAGTACTTC.

About this clone itself: Other nucleotide sequences from this sample produce the same CDR3. The chain recombines TRBV6-1 with TRBJ2-2, with 12 bases lining up with TRBD2. This CDR3 region has 15 residues. Germline V gene sequence: CDR1 MNHNS, CDR2 SASEGT. V lost 7 bases and J lost 4; bases outside the gene matches: 4. The CDR3 loop reads CASTLAGGGTGELFF. CDR3 nucleotide sequence: TGTGCCAGCACTCTAGCGGGGGGGGGCACCGGGGAGCTGTTTTTT.

In the case of this clone: Given a much more abundant clone one base away, this may be a read error. The J gene is TRBJ2-1, the V gene TRBV28, with 12 bases matching TRBD2. Per germline, CDR1 MDHEN and CDR2 SYDVKM. CDR3 length equals 18 residues. CDR3 bases: TGTGCCAGCAGGGAGACTAGCGGGGGCCCCAGCTCCTACAATGAGCAGCTCTTC. This gives the protein CASRETSGGPSSYNEQLF.

This chain connects TRBV6-5 to TRBJ1-2; no clear D. Germline V gene lookup returns CDR1 MNHEY and CDR2 SVGAGI. The CDR3 has 13 residues. Trimming left V 4 bases short and J 4 bases short, with 10 bases between. CDR3 amino acids: CASSSFGSYGYTF. CDR3 bases: TGTGCCAGCAGTTCATTTGGGAGCTATGGCTACACCTTC.

This sequence joins TRBV5-1 and TRBJ2-5; D uncertain. Trimming stripped 0 bases from V and 4 bases from J, with 13 bases between. This CDR3 region has 15 residues. Germline V gives CDR1 SGHRS, CDR2 YFSETQ. The CDR3 nucleotides are TGCGCCAGCAGCTTGGGGGGATACAGAGGAGAGACCCAGTACTTC. Translated: CASSLGGYRGETQYF. The whole variable domain, filled in from reference TRBV5-1 and TRBJ2-5, reads KAGVTQTPRYLIKTRGQQVTLSCSPISGHRSVSWYQQTPGQGLQFLFEYFSETQRNKGNFPGRFSGRQFSNSRSEMNVSTLELGDSALYLCASSLGGYRGETQYFGPGTRLLVL.

The V call is TRBV5-1, the J call TRBJ2-7, with D possibly being TRBD1 (6 bases). The V end was cut by 4 bases, the J end by 0 bases, with 11 bases between. The CDR3 has 14 residues. Per germline, CDR1 SGHRS and CDR2 YFSETQ. DNA of the CDR3: TGCGCCAGCAGCGTCGACAGGAGCTCCTACGAGCAGTACTTC. Its protein is CASSVDRSSYEQYF.

This clone was recorded once. V gene TRBV30 combines with J gene TRBJ1-6, with D possibly TRBD1 on 5 matching bases. The V gene lost 0 bases and the J gene lost 7 bases, with 13 bases spanning the gap. The germline gives CDR1 GTSNPN, CDR2 SVGIG (reference sequence). The CDR3 runs to 15 residues. CDR3: CAWSVRSGRNSPLHF. CDR3 sequence (DNA): TGTGCCTGGAGTGTCCGGTCAGGGCGAAATTCACCCCTCCACTTT.

The CDR3 DNA sequence: TGCGCCAGCAGCCACACGAGTAGCGGGAGGGCCATAGATACGCAGTATTTT. Encoded protein: CASSHTSSGRAIDTQYF. J is TRBJ2-3 and V is TRBV4-3; 11 bases agree with TRBD2. Germline values: CDR1 LGHNA, CDR2 YSLEER. The J segment lost 5 bases and the V segment lost 3 bases, leaving 10 bases of the junction unmatched. The CDR3 length is 17 residues.

This sequence joins TRBV27 and TRBJ2-3; D unresolved. The germline V and J ends were trimmed by 5 bases and 5 bases, with 11 bases remaining between them. CDR3 length: 13 amino acids. CDR1 and CDR2 (germline): MNHEY, SMNVEV (reference sequence). CDR3 sequence: CASSDPHLDTQYF. Here the CDR3 DNA reads TGTGCCAGCAGTGACCCACACCTAGATACGCAGTATTTT.